The present T cell receptor (beta chain) was sequenced within a study of control samples from healthy donors and cancer patients. Only in-frame clones appear in the TCRdb table, and some are missing; sequencing was by immunoSEQ multiplex PCR. Seen here are some 76,000 clones, approximately 91% observed once, and the top ten hold over 9%. The CDR3 contains 13 residues. Germline lookup yields CDR1 LGHDT and CDR2 YNNKEL (reference sequence). J lost 8 bases, V lost 6 bases, and 8 bases had no gene match. The receptor comes from a woman aged 45-65 years with colorectal cancer. Sequenced material: PBMCs. The rearrangement links TRBV3-1 (or the pseudogene TRBV3-2) to TRBJ1-2, with 8 bases fitting TRBD1. The CDR3 region is CASSRTGRFGYTF. CDR3 sequence (DNA): TGTGCCAGCAGTAGGACAGGGCGGTTCGGCTACACCTTC.